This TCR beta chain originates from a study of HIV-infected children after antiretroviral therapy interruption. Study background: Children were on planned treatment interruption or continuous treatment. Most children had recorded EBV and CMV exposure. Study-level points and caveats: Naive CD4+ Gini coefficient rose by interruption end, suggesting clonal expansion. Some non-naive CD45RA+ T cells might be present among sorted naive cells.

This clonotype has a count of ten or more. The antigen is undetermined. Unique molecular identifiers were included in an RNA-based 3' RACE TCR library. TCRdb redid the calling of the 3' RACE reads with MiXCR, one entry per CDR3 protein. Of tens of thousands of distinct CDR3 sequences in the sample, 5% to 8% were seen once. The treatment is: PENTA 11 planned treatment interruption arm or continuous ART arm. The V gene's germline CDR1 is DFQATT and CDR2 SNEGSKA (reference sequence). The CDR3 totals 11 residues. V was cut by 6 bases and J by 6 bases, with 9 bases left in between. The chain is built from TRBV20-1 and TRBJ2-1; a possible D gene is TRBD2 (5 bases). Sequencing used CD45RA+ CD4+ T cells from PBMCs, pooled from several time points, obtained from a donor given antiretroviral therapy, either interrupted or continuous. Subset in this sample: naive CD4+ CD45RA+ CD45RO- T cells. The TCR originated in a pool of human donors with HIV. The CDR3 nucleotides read TGCAGTGCATCGGACTTCAATGAGCAGTTCTTC. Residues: CSASDFNEQFF.